This passage covers 26 T cell receptor beta chains from one sample sequenced in a study of CXCR3-negative and CXCR3-positive naive CD8 T cells. Carrying UMI labels, the TRB cDNA libraries were prepared through 5' RACE. Reprocessing the 5' RACE reads, TCRdb reports a single entry for every CDR3 protein and omits DNA. The table lists roughly 110,000 distinct CDR3 sequences. General study points: Naive cells with CXCR3 showed TRB CDR3s that were more hydrophobic than those in CXCR3-negative naive cells.

The antigens of these receptors remain unknown. The sequencing input was naive CXCR3+ CD8+ T cells from blood. Subset here: CD45RO-CCR7+CD27+CD95- naive CD8+ T cells expressing CXCR3 (TNR3+). These receptor sequences come from a human donor in good health. Some clones in this sample may be carry-over from other donors' samples.

The chain links TRBV6-2 or TRBV6-3 to TRBJ2-1; TCRdb's assignment of TRBD1 cannot be checked, as there is no DNA. Germline V gives CDR1 MNHEY, CDR2 SVGEGT. The length of the CDR3 is 16 residues. CDR3 region: CASSPRGTTLYNEQFF.

The chain couples TRBV11-2 to TRBJ2-2; TCRdb's D gene call, TRBD1, goes unchecked for lack of DNA. This CDR3 spans 19 amino acids. The germline gives CDR1 SGHAT, CDR2 FQNNGV. This CDR3 reads CASSLESFIRDRVDGELFF.

The gene calls are TRBV5-1 and TRBJ1-1. CDR1 and CDR2 (germline): SGHRS, YFSETQ. The CDR3 contains 13 residues. The CDR3 loop reads CASSLPTNTEAFF. The full variable domain, in which reference TRBV5-1 and TRBJ1-1 provide the parts outside the CDR3, is KAGVTQTPRYLIKTRGQQVTLSCSPISGHRSVSWYQQTPGQGLQFLFEYFSETQRNKGNFPGRFSGRQFSNSRSEMNVSTLELGDSALYLCASSLPTNTEAFFGQGTRLTVV.

The CDR3 protein is CASSRSAGTKMGNEQFF. V usage is TRBV6-6 and J usage is TRBJ2-1; the D call of TRBD1 rests on TCRdb alone, since no DNA is present to check it. The CDR3 has 17 residues. CDR1 is MNHNY, CDR2 SVGAGI, per germline (reference sequence).

The chain joins TRBV28 to TRBJ1-2; with no DNA, the TCRdb D assignment of TRBD1 cannot be verified. The CDR3 is 14 amino acids. Germline loops: CDR1 MDHEN, CDR2 SYDVKM. The chain's CDR3 is CASSLGWGNYGYTF.

The V call is TRBV4-3, the J call TRBJ2-1; TCRdb returns TRBD1, unconfirmable since there is no DNA. CDR1 LGHNA and CDR2 YSLEER come from the germline V gene. CDR3 length: 15 residues. The CDR3 sequence: CASSQDRDGYNEQFF.

The chain is built from TRBV10-3 and TRBJ2-3; the D call from TCRdb, TRBD1, cannot be confirmed without DNA. CDR1 ENHRY and CDR2 SYGVKD come from the germline V gene. The CDR3 totals 16 residues. The CDR3: CAISESARGSTDTQYF.

CDR3: CASSPPLSSYNEQFF. The rearrangement links TRBV11-2 to TRBJ2-1; TCRdb proposes TRBD1, but this gene call is untestable without DNA. CDR1 is SGHAT, CDR2 FQNNGV, per germline. The CDR3 totals 15 residues.

This rearrangement joins TRBV7-9 to TRBJ2-7. This CDR3 has 13 residues. Germline V gene data show CDR1 as SEHNR and CDR2 as FQNEAQ (reference sequence). The CDR3 is CASSLGGSNEQYF. Filled out from reference TRBV7-9 and TRBJ2-7, the complete variable domain reads DTGVSQNPRHKITKRGQNVTFRCDPISEHNRLYWYRQTLGQGPEFLTYFQNEAQLEKSRLLSDRFSAERPKGSFSTLEIQRTEQGDSAMYLCASSLGGSNEQYFGPGTRLTVT.

The CDR3: CASSELPGLAYEQYF. J is TRBJ2-7 and V is TRBV2; TCRdb designates TRBD2, a call that cannot be tested without DNA. CDR1 and CDR2 from the germline V gene are SNHLY and FYNNEI. The CDR3 totals 15 residues.

This chain links TRBV5-1 with TRBJ2-1; TCRdb calls TRBD2, which cannot be checked without DNA. Germline V gene sequence: CDR1 SGHRS, CDR2 YFSETQ. The CDR3 consists of 16 residues. The CDR3 sequence is CASSLEGGGAYNEQFF.

J is TRBJ2-7 and V is TRBV20-1; TCRdb returns TRBD1, unconfirmable since there is no DNA. CDR1 DFQATT and CDR2 SNEGSKA come from the germline V gene (reference sequence). The CDR3 totals 14 residues. The CDR3 sequence is CSAKPGQGFHEQYF.

J is TRBJ2-3 and V is TRBV10-3; TCRdb gives TRBD2 as the D gene, but with no DNA this cannot be confirmed. The CDR3 has 13 residues. Germline lookup yields CDR1 ENHRY and CDR2 SYGVKD. CDR3 sequence reads: CAISETSGDTQYF.

CDR3 residues: CSVGGTDLSPLHF. The genes are TRBV29-1 and TRBJ1-6. Germline V CDR1 and CDR2: SQVTM, ANQGSEA. The CDR3 has 13 residues.

This chain connects TRBV14 to TRBJ1-1. The CDR3 totals 17 residues. CDR1 and CDR2 from the germline V gene are SGHDN and FVKESK. CDR3 sequence: CASSQDPPTGEDTEAFF.

The chain uses TRBV21-1 and TRBJ2-1; lacking DNA, the TRBD1 call made by TCRdb goes unchecked. TRBV21-1 is listed as a pseudogene. The CDR3 sequence is 14 residues long. The CDR3 region is CARNRGGELNEQFF.

The chain joins TRBV18 to TRBJ1-2. This CDR3 is 14 amino acids long. The germline gives CDR1 KGHSH, CDR2 LQKENI. CDR3: CASSPPGGDYGYTF.

This rearrangement joins TRBV29-1 to TRBJ2-7; as DNA is missing, the TRBD1 call by TCRdb cannot be tested. The germline CDR1 and CDR2 sequences are SQVTM and ANQGSEA. The CDR3 is 15 amino acids. This CDR3 is CSVYFRDRVTYEQYF.

The genes are TRBV28 and TRBJ2-7; TCRdb's D call of TRBD2 is untestable without DNA. Germline CDR1 is MDHEN and CDR2 is SYDVKM. The CDR3 is made up of 16 amino acids. This CDR3 reads CASSLWEWRGENEQYF.

The CDR3 loop reads CSVEDQAKGSYEQYF. The chain employs TRBV29-1 and TRBJ2-7. The CDR3 spans 15 residues. Germline-derived CDR1 and CDR2 are SQVTM and ANQGSEA.

The chain carries TRBV5-1 and TRBJ2-1; TCRdb's assignment of TRBD1 cannot be checked, as there is no DNA. The CDR3 is 18 residues long. Germline CDR1 is SGHRS and CDR2 is YFSETQ. The CDR3 spells CASSLRDGFLGSYNEQFF.

The gene calls are TRBV29-1 and TRBJ2-3; TCRdb's assignment of TRBD1 cannot be checked, as there is no DNA. The CDR3 spans 15 residues. CDR1 is SQVTM and CDR2 is ANQGSEA in the germline V gene. CDR3 region: CSVDGTGDGSDTQYF.

This chain joins TRBV5-1 and TRBJ2-7; TCRdb's D gene call, TRBD1, goes unchecked for lack of DNA. Germline-derived CDR1 and CDR2 are SGHRS and YFSETQ. This CDR3 contains 14 residues. The CDR3 sequence: CASSPGTGISEQYF.

This sequence joins TRBV27 and TRBJ2-7; TCRdb's assignment of TRBD1 cannot be checked, as there is no DNA. Germline CDR1 MNHEY, CDR2 SMNVEV (reference sequence). The CDR3 is 14 amino acids. The CDR3 here is CASSYRAGLYEQYF.

The J gene is TRBJ2-7, the V gene TRBV5-5. This CDR3 comprises 14 residues. The germline V gene encodes CDR1 SGHKS and CDR2 YYEKEE (reference sequence). CDR3 sequence: CASRLVGSSYEQYF. The variable domain in full, with the rest retrieved from reference TRBV5-5 and TRBJ2-7, is DAGVTQSPTHLIKTRGQQVTLRCSPISGHKSVSWYQQVLGQGPQFIFQYYEKEERGRGNFPDRFSARQFPNYSSELNVNALLLGDSALYLCASRLVGSSYEQYFGPGTRLTVT.

The chain links TRBV7-9 to TRBJ1-3; TCRdb designates TRBD1, a call that cannot be tested without DNA. This CDR3 region has 16 residues. Germline V lookup: CDR1 SEHNR, CDR2 FQNEAQ (reference sequence). The CDR3 is CASSNIQGISGNTIYF.